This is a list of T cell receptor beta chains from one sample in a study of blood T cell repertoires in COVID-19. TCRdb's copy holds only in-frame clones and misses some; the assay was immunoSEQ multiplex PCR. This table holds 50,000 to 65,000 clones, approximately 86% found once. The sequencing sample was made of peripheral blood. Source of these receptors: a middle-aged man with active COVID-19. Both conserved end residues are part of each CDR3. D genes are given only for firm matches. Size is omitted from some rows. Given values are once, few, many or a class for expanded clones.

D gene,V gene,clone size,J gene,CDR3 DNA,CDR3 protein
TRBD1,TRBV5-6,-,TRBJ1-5,TGTGCCAGCAGCTCTTCGGGACAGCTATACCAGCCCCAGCATTTT,CASSSSGQLYQPQHF
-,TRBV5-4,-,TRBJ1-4,TGTGCCAGCAGCTTGGCCGGCAGGAATAATGAAAAACTGTTTTTT,CASSLAGRNNEKLFF
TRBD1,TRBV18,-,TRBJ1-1,TGTGCCAGCTCACCGAGTACAGGGGGCGAGGGGGCTTTCTTT,CASSPSTGGEGAFF
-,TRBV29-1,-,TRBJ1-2,TGCAGCGTTGACCGGGAAACTACGTATGGCTACACCTTC,CSVDRETTYGYTF
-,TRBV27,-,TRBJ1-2,TGTGCCAGCAGTTCCGTCACCTCGGTCCCCTCCTACGGCTACACCTTC,CASSSVTSVPSYGYTF
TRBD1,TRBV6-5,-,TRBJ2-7,TGTGCCAGCAGTTCGACAGGGGCCTACGAGCAGTACTTC,CASSSTGAYEQYF
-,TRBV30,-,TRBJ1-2,TGTGCCTGGAGTAAGGGGGAGCGGGGGAACTATGGCTACACCTTC,CAWSKGERGNYGYTF
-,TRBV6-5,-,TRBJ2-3,TGTGCCAGCAATCGGACTCCTAGCACAGATACGCAGTATTTT,CASNRTPSTDTQYF
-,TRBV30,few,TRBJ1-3,TGTGCCTGGAGTATCAGCTCTGGAAACACCATATATTTT,CAWSISSGNTIYF
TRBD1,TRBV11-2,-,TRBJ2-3,TGTGCCAGCAGCTTAGAAGGTTGGGGGACAGAAAAAGATACGCAGTATTTT,CASSLEGWGTEKDTQYF
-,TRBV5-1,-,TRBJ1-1,TGCGCCAGCCGGCGGGACACTGAAGCTTTCTTT,CASRRDTEAFF
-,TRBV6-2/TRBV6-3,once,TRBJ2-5,TGTGCCAGCAGTAGGGGACACAAGGAGACCCAGTACTTC,CASSRGHKETQYF
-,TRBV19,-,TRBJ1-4,TGTGCCAGCCACCGGGACAAAGGGGAAAAACTGTTTTTT,CASHRDKGEKLFF
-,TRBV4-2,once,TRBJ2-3,TGTGCCAGCAGCCAAGGGGGGGGGCGCGAATCCCAGTATTTT,CASSQGGGRESQYF
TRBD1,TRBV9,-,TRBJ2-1,TGTGCCAGCAGTTGGGGGACAGGGGAATTCGATGAGCAGTTCTTC,CASSWGTGEFDEQFF
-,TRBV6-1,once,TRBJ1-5,TGTGCCAGCAGTGACAGGGGCCAACGAAATCAGCCCCAGCATTTT,CASSDRGQRNQPQHF
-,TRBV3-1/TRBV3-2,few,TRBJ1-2,TGTGCCAGCAGCCGCGACAGGGGCTACACCTTC,CASSRDRGYTF
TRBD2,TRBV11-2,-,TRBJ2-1,TGTGCCAGCAGCTTAGGTACTAGCGGGGGGAATGAGCAGTTCTTC,CASSLGTSGGNEQFF
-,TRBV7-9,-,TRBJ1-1,TGTGCCAGCAGCCGCCCTGACACGAACACTGAAGCTTTCTTT,CASSRPDTNTEAFF
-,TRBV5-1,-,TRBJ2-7,TGCGCCAGCAGCTCGACATACGAGCAGTACTTC,CASSSTYEQYF
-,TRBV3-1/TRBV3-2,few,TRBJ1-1,TGTGCCAGCAGCCAACGCGGGACGTTTCAGGGAGCTTTCTTT,CASSQRGTFQGAFF
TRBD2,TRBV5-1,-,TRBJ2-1,TGCGCCAGCAGCCATAGCGGGGGGGCCGGGAATGAGCAGTTCTTC,CASSHSGGAGNEQFF
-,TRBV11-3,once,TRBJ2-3,TGTGCCAGCAGCTCTCGATCCAAGGGGGTCACAGATACGCAGTATTTT,CASSSRSKGVTDTQYF
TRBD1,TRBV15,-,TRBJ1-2,TGTGCCACCGTTCGACAGGGGGCAAACTATGGCTACACCTTC,CATVRQGANYGYTF